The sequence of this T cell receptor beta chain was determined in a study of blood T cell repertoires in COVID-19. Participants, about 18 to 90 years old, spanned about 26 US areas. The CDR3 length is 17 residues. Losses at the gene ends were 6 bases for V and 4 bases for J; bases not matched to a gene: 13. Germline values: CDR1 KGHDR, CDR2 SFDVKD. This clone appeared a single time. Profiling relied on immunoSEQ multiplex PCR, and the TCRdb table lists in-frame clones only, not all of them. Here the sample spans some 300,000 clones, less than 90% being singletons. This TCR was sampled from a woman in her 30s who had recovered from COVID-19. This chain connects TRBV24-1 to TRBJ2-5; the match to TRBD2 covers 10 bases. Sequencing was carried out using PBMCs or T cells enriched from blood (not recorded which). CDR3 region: CATSYPLAGAGGETQYF. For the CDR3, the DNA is TGTGCCACCAGTTATCCGCTAGCGGGGGCTGGAGGAGAGACCCAGTACTTC.